This is a list of T cell receptor beta chains from one sample in a study of shared clonotypes between healthy human individuals. Using immunoSEQ multiplex PCR, the repertoire was profiled, and TCRdb retains in-frame clones only, with some absent. The data show over 750,000 clones, with about 96% seen just once and roughly 0.23% held by the top ten. The sequencing sample was made of naive CD8+ T cells sorted from blood. These receptors were taken from a man aged 25-40 years in good health. CDR3s include the opening cysteine and the closing phenylalanine or tryptophan. Fields, in order: V gene, J gene, CDR3 protein.

V: TRBV7-9
J: TRBJ2-7
CDR3: CASSSDLYEQYF

V: TRBV5-1
J: TRBJ1-3
CDR3: CASSPRTAASGNTIYF

V: TRBV7-8
J: TRBJ2-7
CDR3: CASSWSGSEQYF

V: TRBV7-9
J: TRBJ2-7
CDR3: CASSLGFGTLYEQYF

V: TRBV7-3
J: TRBJ2-1
CDR3: CASSLLAGAGNEQFF

V: TRBV13
J: TRBJ2-1
CDR3: CASSSRWDNEQFF

V: TRBV11-1
J: TRBJ2-1
CDR3: CASSLDPMGEQFF

V: TRBV4-1
J: TRBJ2-2
CDR3: CASSQIAGLNTGELFF

V: TRBV13
J: TRBJ2-1
CDR3: CASSWDRGHEQFF

V: TRBV6-5
J: TRBJ2-1
CDR3: CASSRTGGYNEQFF

V: TRBV5-5
J: TRBJ2-1
CDR3: CASSLETSGSGGEQFF

V: TRBV27
J: TRBJ2-7
CDR3: CASYHGGEQYF

V: TRBV2
J: TRBJ1-1
CDR3: CAAWNTEAFF

V: TRBV2
J: TRBJ2-3
CDR3: CASSVDLDKSTDTQYF

V: TRBV5-8
J: TRBJ1-1
CDR3: CASSFFQGLTEAFF

V: TRBV11-2
J: TRBJ2-7
CDR3: CASSGNEKFEQYF

V: TRBV29-1
J: TRBJ2-1
CDR3: CSVGGQIGGEQFF

V: TRBV6-5
J: TRBJ1-4
CDR3: CASSSGGAEYEKLFF

V: TRBV4-1
J: TRBJ2-5
CDR3: CASSQTPPSGMGETQYF

V: TRBV2
J: TRBJ1-1
CDR3: CASSTLGPGTGTRTEAFF

V: TRBV6-5
J: TRBJ2-1
CDR3: CASSPPGYNEQFF

V: TRBV30
J: TRBJ2-3
CDR3: CAWASGRANTDTQYF

V: TRBV5-4
J: TRBJ2-1
CDR3: CASSLTGLPENEQFF

V: TRBV19
J: TRBJ2-7
CDR3: CASSIGRDSFYEQYF

V: TRBV11-2
J: TRBJ2-1
CDR3: CASSPRDFNNEQFF

V: TRBV7-2
J: TRBJ1-4
CDR3: CASSLTSPTVDNEKLFF

V: TRBV6-1
J: TRBJ1-2
CDR3: CASSDVTGRLYYGYTF

V: TRBV12-5
J: TRBJ2-3
CDR3: CASGFSTDTQYF

V: TRBV7-9
J: TRBJ2-1
CDR3: CASSLGQLSSYNEQFF

V: TRBV6-4
J: TRBJ2-6
CDR3: CASSDSNRAGGSGANVLTF

V: TRBV6-1
J: TRBJ2-7
CDR3: CASSVGQGVGYEQYF

V: TRBV7-2
J: TRBJ1-1
CDR3: CASSYDLNTEAFF

V: TRBV28
J: TRBJ2-1
CDR3: CASRSGSSYNEQFF

V: TRBV15
J: TRBJ1-5
CDR3: CATSLSGTRNQPQHF

V: TRBV18
J: TRBJ2-7
CDR3: CASGSGEEQYF

V: TRBV4-2
J: TRBJ2-7
CDR3: CASGRGLLEQYF

V: TRBV5-1
J: TRBJ2-7
CDR3: CASSSQGGTYEQYF

V: TRBV27
J: TRBJ2-7
CDR3: CASSQQGSYEQYF

V: TRBV28
J: TRBJ2-1
CDR3: CASSVGQKTPYNEQFF

V: TRBV7-6
J: TRBJ2-3
CDR3: CASSLGAGFTDTQYF

V: TRBV10-1
J: TRBJ2-7
CDR3: CASSDSGQAYEQYF

V: TRBV29-1
J: TRBJ2-3
CDR3: CSVVRGDLVDTQYF

V: TRBV16
J: TRBJ1-2
CDR3: CASSQSMWGGYTF

V: TRBV30
J: TRBJ1-2
CDR3: CAWSWGQGVLNYGYTF

V: TRBV6-5
J: TRBJ2-7
CDR3: CASSYSGLEGAYEQYF

V: TRBV15
J: TRBJ2-1
CDR3: CATSNPGTGVNEQFF